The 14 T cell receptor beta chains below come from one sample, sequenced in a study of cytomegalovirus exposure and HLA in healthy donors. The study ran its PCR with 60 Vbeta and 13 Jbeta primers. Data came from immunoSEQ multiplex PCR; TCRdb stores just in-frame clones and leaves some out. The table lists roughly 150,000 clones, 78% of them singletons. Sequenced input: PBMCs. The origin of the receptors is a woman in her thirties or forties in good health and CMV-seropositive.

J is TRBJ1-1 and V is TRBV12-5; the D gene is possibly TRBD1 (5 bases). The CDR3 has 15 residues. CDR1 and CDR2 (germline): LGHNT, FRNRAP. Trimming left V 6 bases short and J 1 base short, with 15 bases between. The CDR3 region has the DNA TGTGCTAGTGGAAAAGACCAGGGTAGGAACACTGAAGCTTTCTTT. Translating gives CASGKDQGRNTEAFF.

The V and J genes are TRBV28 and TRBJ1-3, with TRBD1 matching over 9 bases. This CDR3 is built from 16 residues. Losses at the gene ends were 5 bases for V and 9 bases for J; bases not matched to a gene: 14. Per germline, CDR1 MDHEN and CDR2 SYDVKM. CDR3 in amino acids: CASSQPQGAGFGTIYF. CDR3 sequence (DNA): TGTGCCAGCAGTCAACCACAGGGGGCCGGTTTTGGCACCATATATTTT.

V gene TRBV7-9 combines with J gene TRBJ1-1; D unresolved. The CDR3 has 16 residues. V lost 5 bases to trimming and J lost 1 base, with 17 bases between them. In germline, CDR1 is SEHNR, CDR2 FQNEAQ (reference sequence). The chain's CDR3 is CASSATGGMRNTEAFF. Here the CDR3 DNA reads TGTGCCAGCAGCGCCACGGGAGGAATGCGGAACACTGAAGCTTTCTTT.

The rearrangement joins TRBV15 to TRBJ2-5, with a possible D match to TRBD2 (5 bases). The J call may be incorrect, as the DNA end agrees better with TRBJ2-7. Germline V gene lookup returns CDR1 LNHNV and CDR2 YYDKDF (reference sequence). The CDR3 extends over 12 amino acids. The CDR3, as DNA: TGTGCCACCGGGAGTCCGCCCTACGAGCAGTACTTC. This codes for CATGSPPYEQYF.

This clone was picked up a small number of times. CDR3 coding DNA: TGTGCCAGCAGCGGCCGGACAGGGGGCTTTCAAAACAATGAGCAGTTCTTC. Residues: CASSGRTGGFQNNEQFF. The rearrangement uses TRBV7-8 and TRBJ2-1; TRBD1 matches 11 bases. This CDR3 is built from 17 residues. Germline CDR1 is SGHVS and CDR2 is FQNEAQ. Trimming took 5 bases from V and 5 from J; bases not matched to a gene: 11.

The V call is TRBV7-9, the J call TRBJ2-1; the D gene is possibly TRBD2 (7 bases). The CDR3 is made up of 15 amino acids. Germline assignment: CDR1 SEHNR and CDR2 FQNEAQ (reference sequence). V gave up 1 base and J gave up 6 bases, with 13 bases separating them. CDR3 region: CASSLEGGLANEQFF. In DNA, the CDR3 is TGTGCCAGCAGCTTAGAGGGGGGGCTTGCCAATGAGCAGTTCTTC.

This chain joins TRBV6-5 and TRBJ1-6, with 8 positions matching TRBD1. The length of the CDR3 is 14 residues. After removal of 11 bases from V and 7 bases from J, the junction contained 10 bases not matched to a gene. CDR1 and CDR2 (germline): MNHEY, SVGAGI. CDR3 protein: CAAAVTGGNSPLHF. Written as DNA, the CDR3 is TGTGCCGCAGCAGTTACAGGGGGAAATTCACCCCTCCACTTT.

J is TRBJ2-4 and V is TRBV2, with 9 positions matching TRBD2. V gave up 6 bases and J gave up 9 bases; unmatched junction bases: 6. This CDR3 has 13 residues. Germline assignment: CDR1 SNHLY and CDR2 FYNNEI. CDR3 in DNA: TGTGCCAGCAGGGGCGGGGGGGCCGGCATTCAGTACTTC. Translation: CASRGGGAGIQYF.

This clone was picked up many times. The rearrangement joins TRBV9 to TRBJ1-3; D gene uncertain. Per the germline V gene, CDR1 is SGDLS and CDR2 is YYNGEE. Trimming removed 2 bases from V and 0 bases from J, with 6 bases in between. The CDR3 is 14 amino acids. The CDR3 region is CASSVGDSGNTIYF. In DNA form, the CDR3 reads TGTGCCAGCAGCGTCGGGGACTCTGGAAACACCATATATTTT.

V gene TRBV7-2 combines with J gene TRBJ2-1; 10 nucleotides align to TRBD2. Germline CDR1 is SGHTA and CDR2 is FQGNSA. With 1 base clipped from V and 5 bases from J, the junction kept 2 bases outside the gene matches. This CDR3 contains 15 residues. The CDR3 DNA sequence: TGTGCCAGCAGCTTAGTAGCGGGGGGAAACAATGAGCAGTTCTTC. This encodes CASSLVAGGNNEQFF. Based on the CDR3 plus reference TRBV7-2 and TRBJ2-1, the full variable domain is GAGVSQSPSNKVTEKGKDVELRCDPISGHTALYWYRQSLGQGLEFLIYFQGNSAPDKSGLPSDRFSAERTGGSVSTLTIQRTQQEDSAVYLCASSLVAGGNNEQFFGPGTRLTVL.

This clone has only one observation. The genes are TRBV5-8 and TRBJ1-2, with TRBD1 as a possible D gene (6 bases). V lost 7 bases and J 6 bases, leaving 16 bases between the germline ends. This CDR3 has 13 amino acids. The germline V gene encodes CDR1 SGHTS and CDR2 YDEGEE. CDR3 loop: CASLLRGMDGYTF. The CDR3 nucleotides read TGTGCCAGCCTCCTGAGGGGGATGGATGGCTACACCTTC.

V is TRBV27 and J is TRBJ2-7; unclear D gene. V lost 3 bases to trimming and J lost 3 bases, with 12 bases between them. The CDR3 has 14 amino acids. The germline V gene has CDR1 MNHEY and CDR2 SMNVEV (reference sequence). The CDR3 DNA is TGTGCCAGCAGTTTGTACCCTGCCGGCTACGAGCAGTACTTC. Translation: CASSLYPAGYEQYF.

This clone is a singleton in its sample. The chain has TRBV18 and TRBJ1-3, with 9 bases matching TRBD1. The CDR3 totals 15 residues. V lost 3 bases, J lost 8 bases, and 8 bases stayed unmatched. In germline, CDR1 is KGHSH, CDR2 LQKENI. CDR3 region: CASSPPGTGSDTIYF. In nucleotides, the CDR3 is TGTGCCAGCTCACCGCCCGGGACAGGGTCAGACACCATATATTTT. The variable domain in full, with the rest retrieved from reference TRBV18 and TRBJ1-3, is NAGVMQNPRHLVRRRGQEARLRCSPMKGHSHVYWYRQLPEEGLKFMVYLQKENIIDESGMPKERFSAEFPKEGPSILRIQQVVRGDSAAYFCASSPPGTGSDTIYFGEGSWLTVV.

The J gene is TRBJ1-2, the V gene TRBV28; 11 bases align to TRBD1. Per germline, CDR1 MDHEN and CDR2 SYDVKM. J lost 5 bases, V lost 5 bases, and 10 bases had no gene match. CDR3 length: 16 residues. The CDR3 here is CASSPDRGPSDYGYTF. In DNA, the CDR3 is TGTGCCAGCAGTCCGGACAGGGGGCCTTCCGATTATGGCTACACCTTC.